This T cell receptor beta chain was sequenced for a study of vaccination and CD4 T cells after COVID-19. Turning to the study itself: Comprising six males and four females, the convalescent participants counted two Hispanic individuals among them. Every culture used as a control got a CEFX pool, an HIV-1 Nef pool, or no peptide.

Trimming left V 7 bases short and J 3 bases short, with 17 bases between. Germline loops: CDR1 MNHEY, CDR2 SVGEGT. CDR3 length equals 15 residues. For this clonotype: No antigen is known for it.

Treatment of the sample: approximately 10-day PBMC culture with coronavirus spike peptide pools or control peptides (ViraFEST assay). Study-level results: The study found median SARS-CoV-2-reactive clonotypes rising from roughly 19 to 38, not significantly.

Sequencing of the DNA from cultured CD4+ T cells was carried out with the Oncomine TCR Beta short-read assay. Each CDR3 protein gets one entry after TCRdb re-called the PCR reads with MiXCR. The table shows under 9,000 distinct CDR3 sequences, with approximately 57% occurring only once. V and J are TRBV6-2 or TRBV6-3 and TRBJ2-3; no clear D gene. This material consisted of cultured CD4+ T cells from blood, taken after SARS-CoV-2 vaccination. This clonotype originated in a human donor with COVID-19. Here the CDR3 DNA reads TGTGCCAGCACCAGATCACCGGCCGAGACAGATACGCAGTATTTT. This gives the protein CASTRSPAETDTQYF.